This is a list of T cell receptor beta chains from one sample in a study of T cells in Graves' hyperthyroidism and ophthalmopathy. TCRdb reprocessed the multiplex PCR reads with MiXCR, giving one entry per CDR3 protein. The sample has about 400,000 distinct CDR3 sequences, 14% to 15% seen once. The sequenced sample consisted of blood. Receptor source: a young man with Graves' ophthalmopathy. The CDR3 runs from the conserved cysteine through the conserved F or W. A D gene is named only where the DNA matches it firmly. Size is omitted from some rows. Given values are once, few, many or a class for expanded clones.

J	V	size	D	CDR3	DNA
TRBJ2-3	TRBV24-1	few	-	CATLGTNTDTQYF	TGTGCCACCCTAGGTACTAACACAGATACGCAGTATTTT
TRBJ1-1	TRBV12-3/TRBV12-4	many	-	CASSLEGGIIRAFF	TGTGCCAGCAGTTTAGAGGGGGGGATAATTAGGGCTTTCTTT
TRBJ2-5	TRBV9	-	-	CASSGDPARETQYF	TGTGCCAGCAGCGGGGACCCAGCGAGGGAGACCCAGTACTTC
TRBJ2-2	TRBV10-3	many	-	CAISETVTGELFF	TGTGCCATCAGTGAGACAGTGACCGGGGAGCTGTTTTTT
TRBJ2-7	TRBV2	many	-	CASERGLAAGEQYF	TGTGCCAGCGAGAGGGGGCTAGCGGCCGGGGAGCAGTACTTC
TRBJ2-6	TRBV24-1	many	-	CATGGISGANVLTF	TGTGCCACCGGGGGGATCTCTGGGGCCAACGTCCTGACTTTC
TRBJ2-7	TRBV5-1	many	-	CASSLGPQDSYEQYF	TGCGCCAGCAGCTTGGGCCCCCAAGATTCCTACGAGCAGTACTTC
TRBJ2-3	TRBV3-1	many	TRBD2	CASSQAASGSTDTQYF	TGTGCCAGCAGCCAAGCGGCTAGCGGGAGCACAGATACGCAGTATTTT
TRBJ2-7	TRBV10-3	few	TRBD1	CAISEGTGKTYEQYF	TGTGCCATCAGTGAGGGGACAGGGAAAACCTACGAGCAGTACTTC
TRBJ1-1	TRBV5-1	-	-	CASSPDANTEAFF	TGCGCCAGCAGCCCGGATGCAAACACTGAAGCTTTCTTT
TRBJ2-7	TRBV20-1	many	-	CSARGGGQKRGFYEQYF	TGCAGTGCTAGAGGAGGGGGCCAAAAGCGGGGGTTCTACGAGCAGTACTTC
TRBJ2-1	TRBV10-2	-	-	CASRLSQGNEQFF	TGCGCCAGCCGACTGAGCCAGGGGAATGAGCAGTTCTTC
TRBJ1-5	TRBV4-1	-	-	CASSQDPVSNQPQHF	TGCGCCAGCAGCCAAGATCCGGTAAGCAATCAGCCCCAGCATTTT
TRBJ1-1	TRBV6-1	many	TRBD1	CASREQGAIAEAFF	TGTGCCAGCAGAGAACAGGGGGCGATCGCTGAAGCTTTCTTT
TRBJ2-7	TRBV24-1	many	TRBD1	CATMNRGLNEQYF	TGTGCCACCATGAACAGGGGGCTCAACGAGCAGTACTTC
TRBJ2-7	TRBV10-1	-	-	CASSSNLDSSEQYF	TGCGCCAGCAGCTCCAACCTTGACAGTTCCGAGCAGTACTTC
TRBJ2-5	TRBV20-1	few	TRBD1	CSADQGEETQYF	TGCAGTGCGGATCAGGGGGAAGAGACCCAGTACTTC
TRBJ2-5	TRBV6-2/TRBV6-3	few	-	CATTDWDQETQYF	TGTGCCACCACCGACTGGGACCAAGAGACCCAGTACTTC
TRBJ1-4	TRBV11-2	few	-	CASRGESDNEKLFF	TGTGCCAGCAGGGGGGAATCTGATAATGAAAAACTGTTTTTT
TRBJ2-3	TRBV18	many	-	CASSPAWGKDTQYF	TGTGCCAGCTCACCAGCGTGGGGGAAAGATACGCAGTATTTT
TRBJ2-1	TRBV15	many	TRBD1	CATSRDLATGYNEQFF	TGTGCCACCAGCAGAGATCTTGCGACAGGGTACAATGAGCAGTTCTTC
TRBJ2-2	TRBV14	many	-	CASSQGRGSVTGELFF	TGTGCCAGCAGCCAAGGCAGGGGATCGGTCACCGGGGAGCTGTTTTTT
TRBJ1-2	TRBV14	-	-	CASSRGQGFQGYTF	TGTGCCAGCAGCCGAGGTCAGGGTTTCCAAGGCTACACCTTC
TRBJ2-7	TRBV11-3	many	-	CASSSMSDSYEQYF	TGTGCCAGCAGCTCGATGTCAGACTCCTACGAGCAGTACTTC
TRBJ2-1	TRBV25-1	-	TRBD1	CASKETGGTNEQFF	TGTGCCAGCAAGGAAACAGGGGGGACCAATGAGCAGTTCTTC
TRBJ2-5	TRBV6-1	many	TRBD1	CASTNRGWAQETQYF	TGTGCCAGCACCAACAGGGGCTGGGCACAAGAGACCCAGTACTTC